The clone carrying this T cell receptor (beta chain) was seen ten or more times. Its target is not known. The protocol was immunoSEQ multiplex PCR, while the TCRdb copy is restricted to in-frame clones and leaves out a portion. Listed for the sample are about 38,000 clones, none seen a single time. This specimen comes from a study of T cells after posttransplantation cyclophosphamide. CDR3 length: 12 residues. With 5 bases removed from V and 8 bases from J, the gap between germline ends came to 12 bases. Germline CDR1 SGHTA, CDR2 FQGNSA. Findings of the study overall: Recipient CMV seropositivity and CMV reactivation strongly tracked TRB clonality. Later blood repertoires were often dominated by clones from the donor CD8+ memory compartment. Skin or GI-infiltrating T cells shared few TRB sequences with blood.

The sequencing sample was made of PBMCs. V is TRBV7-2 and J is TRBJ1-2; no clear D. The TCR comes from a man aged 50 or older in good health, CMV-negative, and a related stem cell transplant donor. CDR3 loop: CASSAQALGYTF. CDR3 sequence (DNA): TGTGCCAGCAGCGCCCAGGCACTGGGCTACACCTTC.